This T cell receptor beta chain derives from a study of cytomegalovirus exposure and HLA in healthy donors. PCR amplification relied on 60 Vbeta primers (plus 13 Jbeta primers). Method: immunoSEQ multiplex PCR; TCRdb's copy keeps in-frame clones and lacks some. The sample totals 110,000 to 150,000 clones. In the case of this clone: The same CDR3 arises from other DNA sequences in this sample as well.

This CDR3 region has 16 residues. J was trimmed by 5 bases and V by 4 bases; bases with no gene match: 12. The V gene's germline CDR1 is SEHNR and CDR2 FQNEAQ (reference sequence). This sequence was found in a male donor in good health and CMV-seronegative. The gene calls are TRBV7-9 and TRBJ1-2; 8 bases match TRBD1. Material for sequencing was PBMCs. The CDR3, as DNA: TGTGCCAGCAGCTCTGGACAGGGTGGAGCGGGATATGGCTACACCTTC. It encodes CASSSGQGGAGYGYTF.